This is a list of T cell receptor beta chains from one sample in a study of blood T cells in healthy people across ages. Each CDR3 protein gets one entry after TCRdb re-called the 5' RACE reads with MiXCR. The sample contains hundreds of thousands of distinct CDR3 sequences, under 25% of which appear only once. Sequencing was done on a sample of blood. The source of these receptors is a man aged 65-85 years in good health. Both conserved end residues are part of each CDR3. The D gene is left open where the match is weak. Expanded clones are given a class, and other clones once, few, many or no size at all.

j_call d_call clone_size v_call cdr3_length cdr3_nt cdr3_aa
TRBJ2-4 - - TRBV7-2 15 TGTGCCAGCAGCTTGGAGGGGGGTAGAGAAAACATTCAGTACTTC CASSLEGGRENIQYF
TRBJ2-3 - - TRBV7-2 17 TGTGCCAGCAGCTTAGTTGCCGCGCTAGCCGTACCAGATACGCAGTATTTT CASSLVAALAVPDTQYF
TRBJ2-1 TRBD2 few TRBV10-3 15 TGTGCCGTCAGTGACCCTAGCGGGAGTACCTATGAGCAGTTCTTC CAVSDPSGSTYEQFF
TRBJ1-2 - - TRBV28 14 TGTGCCAGCAGTCCAGGGGAGGGGATATATGGCTACACCTTC CASSPGEGIYGYTF
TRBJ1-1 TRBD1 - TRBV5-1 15 TGCGCCAGCAGCTTAATGCCGGGACAGGGCACTGAAGCTTTCTTT CASSLMPGQGTEAFF
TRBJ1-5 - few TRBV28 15 TGTGCCAGCAGTTTTTTACAGGACTATAATCAGCCCCAGCATTTT CASSFLQDYNQPQHF
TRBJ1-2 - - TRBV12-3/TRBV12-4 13 TGTGCCAGCAAGCCCATGGGGACCCCTGGCTACACCTTC CASKPMGTPGYTF
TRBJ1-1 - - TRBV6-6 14 TGTGCCAGCAGTTACGGCAGGGATTTCGCTGAAGCTTTCTTT CASSYGRDFAEAFF
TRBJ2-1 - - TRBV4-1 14 TGCGCCAGCAGCCAAGATAAAGGTACAAATGAGCAGTTCTTC CASSQDKGTNEQFF
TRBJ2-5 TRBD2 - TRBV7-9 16 TGTGCCAGCAGCACCGGACTAGCGGTTGTTCAAGAGACCCAGTACTTC CASSTGLAVVQETQYF
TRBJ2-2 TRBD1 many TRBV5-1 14 TGCGCCAGCAGCTACGGACAGGACACCGGGGAGCTGTTTTTT CASSYGQDTGELFF
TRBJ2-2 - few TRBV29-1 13 TGCAGCGTTGAACCTCAGGGGTCCGGGGAGCTGTTTTTT CSVEPQGSGELFF
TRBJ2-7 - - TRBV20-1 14 TGCAGTGCCAGGCTTTGGGGGAGTTACGACGAGCAGTACTTC CSARLWGSYDEQYF
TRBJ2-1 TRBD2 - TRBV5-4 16 TGTGCCAGCAGCCCTGCCGGGACTAGCGACTACAATGAGCAGTTCTTC CASSPAGTSDYNEQFF
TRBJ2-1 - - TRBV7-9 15 TGTGCCAGCAGCGCACTTAGCAGGGAATATGGCGAGCAGTTCTTC CASSALSREYGEQFF
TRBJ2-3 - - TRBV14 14 TGTGCCAGCAGCCAAGATCACGGATCGGATACGCAGTATTTT CASSQDHGSDTQYF
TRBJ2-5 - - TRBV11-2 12 TGTGCCAGCACCTTAAATCAAGAGACCCAGTACTTC CASTLNQETQYF
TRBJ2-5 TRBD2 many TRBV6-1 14 TGTGCCAGCAGTGAACCTAGCGGGAGGGAGACCCAGTACTTC CASSEPSGRETQYF
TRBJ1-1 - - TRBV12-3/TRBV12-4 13 TGTGCCAGCAGTTTAAGGTCCGCCCCGAGTGCTTTCTTT CASSLRSAPSAFF
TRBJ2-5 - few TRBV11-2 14 TGTGCCAGCAGCTTAGACAGGGGTGAGAAGACCCAGTACTTC CASSLDRGEKTQYF
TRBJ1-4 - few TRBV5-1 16 TGCGCCAGCAGCTTGTCCCCGGGTACGGCTAATGAAAAACTGTTTTTT CASSLSPGTANEKLFF
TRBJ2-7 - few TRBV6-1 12 TGTGCCAGCAGGACCGGGGCCCACGAGCAGTACTTC CASRTGAHEQYF
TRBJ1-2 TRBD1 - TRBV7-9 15 TGTGCCAGCAGCTTAGAAGGCACAGGGGGGTATGGCTACACCTTC CASSLEGTGGYGYTF
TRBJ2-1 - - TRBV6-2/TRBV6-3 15 TGTGCCAGCAGCTTAAGACCCTTGACCTACAATGAGCAGTTCTTC CASSLRPLTYNEQFF
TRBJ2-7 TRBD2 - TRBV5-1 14 TGCGCCAGCAGACGCGGGGGAGGATCCTACGAGCAGTACTTC CASRRGGGSYEQYF
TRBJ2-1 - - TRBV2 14 TGTACCAGCACTCCGCTATTAGCGAACAATGAGCAGTTCTTC CTSTPLLANNEQFF
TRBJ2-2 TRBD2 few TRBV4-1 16 TGCGCCAGCAGCCAAGTTAGCGGGAGATACACCGGGGAGCTGTTTTTT CASSQVSGRYTGELFF
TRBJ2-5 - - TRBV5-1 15 TGCGCCAGCAGCTTGGAGGGGCAATACAAAGAGACCCAGTACTTC CASSLEGQYKETQYF
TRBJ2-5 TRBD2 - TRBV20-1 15 TGCAGTGCCAATCCGGGACTAGCTGAAAAAGAGACCCAGTACTTC CSANPGLAEKETQYF
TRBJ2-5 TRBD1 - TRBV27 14 TGTGCCAGCAGTCCCCGGGACAGGGGGAAGACCCAGTACTTC CASSPRDRGKTQYF
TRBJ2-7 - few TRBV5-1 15 TGCGCCAGCAGCCCGGGTTTGGACGGTCCCTACGAGCAGTACTTC CASSPGLDGPYEQYF
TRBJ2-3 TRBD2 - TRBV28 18 TGTGCCAGCAGTTTATCGCCTGCCCTAGCGGGGGACACAGATACGCAGTATTTT CASSLSPALAGDTDTQYF
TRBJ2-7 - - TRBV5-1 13 TGCGCCAGCAGCTTGGCCAGAGGGGACGAGCAGTACTTC CASSLARGDEQYF
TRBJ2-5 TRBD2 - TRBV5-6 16 TGTGCCAGCAGCCCAGGCGGGAGGGAGTACCAAGAGACCCAGTACTTC CASSPGGREYQETQYF
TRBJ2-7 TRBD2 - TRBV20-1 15 TGCAGTGCTAGACCGACTAGCGGGTTCACCTACGAGCAGTACTTC CSARPTSGFTYEQYF
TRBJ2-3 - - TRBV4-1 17 TGCGCCAGCAGCCCAGCTGAGACCCGAGGGCCCACAGATACGCAGTATTTT CASSPAETRGPTDTQYF
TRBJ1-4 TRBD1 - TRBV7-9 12 TGTGCCGGCAGCAACAGGGGGGAAAAACTGTTTTTT CAGSNRGEKLFF
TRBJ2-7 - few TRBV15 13 TGTGCCACCAGCAGAGTTAGAGCCTACGAGCAGTACTTC CATSRVRAYEQYF
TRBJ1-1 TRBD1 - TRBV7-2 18 TGTGCCAGCAGCTTTAGAGGACAGGGCAGTGGGGGGAACACTGAAGCTTTCTTT CASSFRGQGSGGNTEAFF
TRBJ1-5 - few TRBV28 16 TGTGGCACCACCGGGGGTTTGCCTGGTAGCAATCAGCCCCAGCATTTT CGTTGGLPGSNQPQHF
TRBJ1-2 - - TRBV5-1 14 TGCGCCAGCAGCCTGGGGCCGACCGATTATGGCTACACCTTC CASSLGPTDYGYTF
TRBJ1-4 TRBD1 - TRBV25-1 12 TGTGCCACTCGGACAGGGGGCGAAAAACTGTTTTTT CATRTGGEKLFF
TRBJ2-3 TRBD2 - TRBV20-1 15 TGCAGTGCTAGAGATGCGAGCGGGAGAGCAGATACGCAGTATTTT CSARDASGRADTQYF
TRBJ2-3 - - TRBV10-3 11 TGTGCCATCAGTGCCAAGGATACGCAGTATTTT CAISAKDTQYF